This T cell receptor (beta chain) originates from a study of blood T cells in healthy people across ages. Study information: Using template switching, researchers captured about one barcoded beta molecule for each two T cells.

Every sample gave at least 5 micrograms of total RNA when it was extracted. V gave up 10 bases and J gave up 9 bases, with 22 bases separating them. CDR1 KGHSH and CDR2 LQKENI come from the germline V gene. The CDR3 totals 14 residues. A second roughly 7 to 11 cycle PCR used barcoded and J-beta primers. TCRdb independently ran MiXCR on the 5' RACE reads; one entry per CDR3 protein. This sample carries about 730,000 distinct CDR3 sequences, roughly 45% of them seen once, and the ten largest clones take 20% to 25%. The origin of this receptor is a woman aged 55-69 years in good health. Sequencing input: blood. This chain links TRBV18 with TRBJ2-1, with D possibly matching TRBD2 (5 bases). The CDR3 is CATLPAGIGSEQFF. CDR3 coding DNA: TGTGCCACCTTACCCGCCGGGATAGGAAGTGAGCAGTTCTTC. The entire variable domain, with the rest obtained from reference TRBV18 and TRBJ2-1, is as follows: NAGVMQNPRHLVRRRGQEARLRCSPMKGHSHVYWYRQLPEEGLKFMVYLQKENIIDESGMPKERFSAEFPKEGPSILRIQQVVRGDSAAYFCATLPAGIGSEQFFGPGTRLTVL.